This T cell receptor (beta chain) came from a study of blood T cell repertoires in COVID-19. Overall study: Collection of acute and convalescent COVID-19 samples took place in the United States, Italy and Spain. T cells, B-cell-depleted T cells, or PBMCs provided the cDNA or gDNA that served as material.

CDR3 size: 15 residues. Unmatched junction bases numbered 0, after V lost 1 base and J lost 1 base. CDR1 and CDR2 (germline): MNHEY, SVGAGI. In the authors' workflow: Reference gene primer amplification gave nucleated cell count estimates. Method: immunoSEQ multiplex PCR; TCRdb's copy keeps in-frame clones and lacks some. Clone size and the V and J calls come from that table; the DNA yielded D and trimming. Of 70,000 to 100,000 clones listed, around nine tenths were seen once; the top ten hold approximately 8.7%. This chain links TRBV6-5 with TRBJ2-5, with 10 positions matching TRBD2. The TCR originated in a woman aged 70 to 79 with acute or convalescent COVID-19. Sequencing was carried out using peripheral blood. This chain's CDR3 is CASSYLAGGQETQYF. In DNA, the CDR3 is TGTGCCAGCAGTTACTTAGCGGGGGGCCAAGAGACCCAGTACTTC.